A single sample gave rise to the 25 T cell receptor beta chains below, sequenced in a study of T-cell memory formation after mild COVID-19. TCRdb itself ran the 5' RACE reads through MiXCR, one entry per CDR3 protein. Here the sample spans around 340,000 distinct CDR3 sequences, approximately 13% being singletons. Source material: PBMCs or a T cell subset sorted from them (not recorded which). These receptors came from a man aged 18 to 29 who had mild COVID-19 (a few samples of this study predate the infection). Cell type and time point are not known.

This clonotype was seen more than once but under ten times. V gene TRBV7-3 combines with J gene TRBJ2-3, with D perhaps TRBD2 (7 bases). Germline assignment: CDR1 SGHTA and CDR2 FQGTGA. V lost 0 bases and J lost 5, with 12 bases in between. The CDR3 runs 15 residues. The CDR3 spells CASSLTGGAGDTQYF. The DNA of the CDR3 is TGTGCCAGCAGCTTAACGGGGGGGGCAGGAGATACGCAGTATTTT.

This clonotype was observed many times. The CDR3 here is CASSQTSGGAYNEQFF. The CDR3 DNA reads TGTGCCAGCAGCCAAACTAGCGGGGGGGCCTACAATGAGCAGTTCTTC. The J gene is TRBJ2-1, the V gene TRBV4-2; 13 bases fit TRBD2. Germline V lookup: CDR1 LGHNA, CDR2 YNFKEQ. The V segment lost 2 bases and the J segment 2 bases; nucleotides outside the gene matches: 0. The CDR3 has 16 amino acids.

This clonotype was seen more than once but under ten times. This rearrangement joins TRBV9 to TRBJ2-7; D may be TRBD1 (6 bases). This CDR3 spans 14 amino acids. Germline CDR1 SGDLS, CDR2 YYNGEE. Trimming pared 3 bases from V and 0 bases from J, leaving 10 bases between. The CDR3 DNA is TGTGCCAGCAGCGCCGGGACAAGCTCCTACGAGCAGTACTTC. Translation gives CASSAGTSSYEQYF. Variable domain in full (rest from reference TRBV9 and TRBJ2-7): DSGVTQTPKHLITATGQRVTLRCSPRSGDLSVYWYQQSLDQGLQFLIQYYNGEERAKGNILERFSAQQFPDLHSELNLSSLELGDSALYFCASSAGTSSYEQYFGPGTRLTVT.

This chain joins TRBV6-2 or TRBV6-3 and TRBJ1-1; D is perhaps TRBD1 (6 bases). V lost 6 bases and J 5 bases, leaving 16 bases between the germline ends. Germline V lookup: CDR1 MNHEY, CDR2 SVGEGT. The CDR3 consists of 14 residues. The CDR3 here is CASSQTQGWTEAFF. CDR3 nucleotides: TGTGCCAGCAGCCAAACACAGGGATGGACTGAAGCTTTCTTT.

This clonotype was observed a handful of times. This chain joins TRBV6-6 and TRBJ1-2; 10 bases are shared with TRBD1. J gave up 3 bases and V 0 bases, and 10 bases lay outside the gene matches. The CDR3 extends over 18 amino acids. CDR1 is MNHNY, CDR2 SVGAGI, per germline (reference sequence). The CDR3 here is CASSYSMGTGEFDYGYTF. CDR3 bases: TGTGCCAGCAGTTACTCGATGGGGACAGGGGAATTTGACTATGGCTACACCTTC.

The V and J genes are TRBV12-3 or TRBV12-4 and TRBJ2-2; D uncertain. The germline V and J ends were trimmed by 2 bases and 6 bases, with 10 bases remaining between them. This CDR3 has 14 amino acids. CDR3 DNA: TGTGCCAGCAGTTTAAGGCTAGACTCCGGGGAGCTGTTTTTT. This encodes CASSLRLDSGELFF.

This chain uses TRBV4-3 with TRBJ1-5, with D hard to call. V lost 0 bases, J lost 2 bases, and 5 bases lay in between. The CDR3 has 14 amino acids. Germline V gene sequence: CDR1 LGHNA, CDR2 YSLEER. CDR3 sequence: CASSQDPGNQPQHF. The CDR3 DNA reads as TGCGCCAGCAGCCAAGATCCCGGCAATCAGCCCCAGCATTTT.

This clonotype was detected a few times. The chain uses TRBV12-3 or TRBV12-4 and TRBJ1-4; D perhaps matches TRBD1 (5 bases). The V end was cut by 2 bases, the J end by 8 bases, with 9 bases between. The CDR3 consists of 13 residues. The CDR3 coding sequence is TGTGCCAGCAGTTTAATGGGGCTCGAAAAACTGTTTTTT. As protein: CASSLMGLEKLFF.

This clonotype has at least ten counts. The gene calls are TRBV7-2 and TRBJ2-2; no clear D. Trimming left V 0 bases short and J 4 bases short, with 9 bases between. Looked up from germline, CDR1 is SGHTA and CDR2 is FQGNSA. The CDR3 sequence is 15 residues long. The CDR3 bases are TGTGCCAGCAGCTTAGCAGGGCAAGGCACCGGGGAGCTGTTTTTT. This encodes CASSLAGQGTGELFF.

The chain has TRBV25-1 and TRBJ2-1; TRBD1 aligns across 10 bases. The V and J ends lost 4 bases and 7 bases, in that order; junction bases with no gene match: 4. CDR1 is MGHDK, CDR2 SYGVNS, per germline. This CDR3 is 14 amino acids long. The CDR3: CASSVAGQGNEQFF. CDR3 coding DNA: TGTGCCAGCAGTGTGGCGGGACAGGGGAATGAGCAGTTCTTC.

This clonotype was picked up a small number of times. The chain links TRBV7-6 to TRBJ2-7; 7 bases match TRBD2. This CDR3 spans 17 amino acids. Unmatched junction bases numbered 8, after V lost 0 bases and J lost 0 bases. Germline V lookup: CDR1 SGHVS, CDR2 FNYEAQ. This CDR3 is CASSLASPGGSSYEQYF. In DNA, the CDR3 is TGTGCCAGCAGCTTAGCCTCCCCGGGCGGGAGCTCCTACGAGCAGTACTTC.

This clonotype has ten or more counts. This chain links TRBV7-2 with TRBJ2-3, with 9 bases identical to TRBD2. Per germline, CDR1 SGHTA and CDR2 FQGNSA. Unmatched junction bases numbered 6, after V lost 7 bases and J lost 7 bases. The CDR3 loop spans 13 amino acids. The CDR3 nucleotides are TGTGCCAGCACCGCTGGACTAGCGTATACGCAGTATTTT. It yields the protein CASTAGLAYTQYF.

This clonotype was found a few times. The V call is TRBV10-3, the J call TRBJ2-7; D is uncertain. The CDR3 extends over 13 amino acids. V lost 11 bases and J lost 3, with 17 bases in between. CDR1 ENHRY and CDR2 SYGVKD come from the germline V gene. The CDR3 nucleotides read TGTGCCGCAGGACGGACGGGTGACTACGAGCAGTACTTC. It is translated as CAAGRTGDYEQYF.

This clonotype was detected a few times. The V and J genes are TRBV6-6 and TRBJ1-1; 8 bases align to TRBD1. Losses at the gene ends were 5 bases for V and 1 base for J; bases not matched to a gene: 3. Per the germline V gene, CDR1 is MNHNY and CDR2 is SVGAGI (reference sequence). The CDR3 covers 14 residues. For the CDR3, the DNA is TGTGCCAGCAGTGCAACAGGGGGGAACACTGAAGCTTTCTTT. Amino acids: CASSATGGNTEAFF.

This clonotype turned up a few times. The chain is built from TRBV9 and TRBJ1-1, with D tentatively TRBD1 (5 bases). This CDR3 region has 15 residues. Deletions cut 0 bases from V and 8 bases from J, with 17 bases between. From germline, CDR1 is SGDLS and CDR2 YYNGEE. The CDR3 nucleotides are TGTGCCAGCAGCGTAGGTGGGGACGTCGAACCCGAAGCTTTCTTT. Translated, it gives CASSVGGDVEPEAFF.

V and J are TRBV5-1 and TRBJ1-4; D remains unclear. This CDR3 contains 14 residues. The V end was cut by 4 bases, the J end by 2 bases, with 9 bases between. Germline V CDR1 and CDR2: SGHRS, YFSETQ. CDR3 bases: TGCGCCAGCAGCCCGACGGTGACTAATGAAAAACTGTTTTTT. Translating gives CASSPTVTNEKLFF.

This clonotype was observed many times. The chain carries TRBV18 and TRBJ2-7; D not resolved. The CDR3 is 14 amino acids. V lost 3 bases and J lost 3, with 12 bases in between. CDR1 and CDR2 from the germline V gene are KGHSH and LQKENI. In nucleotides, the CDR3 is TGTGCCAGCTCACCTTCGAGGCAGGTCTACGAGCAGTACTTC. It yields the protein CASSPSRQVYEQYF.

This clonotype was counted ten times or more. In DNA form, the CDR3 reads TGTGCCAGCAGTGCCTGGGACAGTGGGGGGGGCGAGCAGTACGTC. Its protein product is CASSAWDSGGGEQYV. The chain employs TRBV6-1 and TRBJ2-7; D may be TRBD1 or TRBD2 (7 bases each). CDR1 is MNHNS and CDR2 is SASEGT in the germline V gene. The V end was cut by 4 bases, the J end by 6 bases, with 19 bases between. This CDR3 contains 15 residues.

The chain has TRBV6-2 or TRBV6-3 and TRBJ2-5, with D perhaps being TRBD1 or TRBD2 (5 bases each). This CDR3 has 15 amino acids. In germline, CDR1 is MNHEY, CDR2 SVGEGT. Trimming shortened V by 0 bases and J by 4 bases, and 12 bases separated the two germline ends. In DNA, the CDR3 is TGTGCCAGCAGTTACTCGGGGACCGCGGGAGAGACCCAGTACTTC. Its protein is CASSYSGTAGETQYF.

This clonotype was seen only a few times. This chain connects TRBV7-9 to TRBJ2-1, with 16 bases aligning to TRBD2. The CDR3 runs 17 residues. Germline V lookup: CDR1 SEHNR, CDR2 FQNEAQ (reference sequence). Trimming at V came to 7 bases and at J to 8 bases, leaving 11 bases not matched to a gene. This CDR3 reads CASTIAGTSGGADEQFF. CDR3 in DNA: TGTGCCAGCACCATAGCCGGGACTAGCGGGGGGGCGGATGAGCAGTTCTTC.

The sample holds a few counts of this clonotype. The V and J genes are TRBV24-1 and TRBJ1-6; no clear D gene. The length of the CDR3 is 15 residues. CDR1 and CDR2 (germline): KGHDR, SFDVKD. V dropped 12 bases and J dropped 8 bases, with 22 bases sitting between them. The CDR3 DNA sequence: TGTGCCTCAGAGGGCCCAGGTATGCAGGATTCACCCCTCCACTTT. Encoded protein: CASEGPGMQDSPLHF.

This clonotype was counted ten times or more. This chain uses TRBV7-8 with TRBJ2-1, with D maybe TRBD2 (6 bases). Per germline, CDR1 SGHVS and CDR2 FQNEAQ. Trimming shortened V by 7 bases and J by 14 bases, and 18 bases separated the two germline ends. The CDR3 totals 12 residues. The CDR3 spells CASTPSGGGEFF. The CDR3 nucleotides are TGTGCCAGCACGCCCTCGGGCGGAGGGGAGTTCTTC.

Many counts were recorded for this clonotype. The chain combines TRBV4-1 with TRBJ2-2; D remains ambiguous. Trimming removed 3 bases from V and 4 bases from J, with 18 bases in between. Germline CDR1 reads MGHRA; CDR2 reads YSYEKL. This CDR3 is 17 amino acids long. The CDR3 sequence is CASSQNPPLTGTGELFF. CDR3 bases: TGCGCCAGCAGCCAGAACCCACCCCTAACGGGCACCGGGGAGCTGTTTTTT.

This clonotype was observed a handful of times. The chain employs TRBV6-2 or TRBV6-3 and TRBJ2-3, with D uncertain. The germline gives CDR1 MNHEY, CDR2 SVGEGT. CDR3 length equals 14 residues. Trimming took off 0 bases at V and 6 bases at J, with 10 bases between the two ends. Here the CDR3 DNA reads TGTGCCAGCAGTTACTCACATCTATCCGATACGCAGTATTTT. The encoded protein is CASSYSHLSDTQYF.

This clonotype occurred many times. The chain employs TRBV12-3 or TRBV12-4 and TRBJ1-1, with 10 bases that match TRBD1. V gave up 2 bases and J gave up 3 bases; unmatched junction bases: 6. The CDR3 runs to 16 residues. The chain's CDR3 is CASSLSGTGADTEAFF. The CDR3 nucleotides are TGTGCCAGCAGTTTATCGGGGACAGGGGCCGACACTGAAGCTTTCTTT.